This TCR beta chain originates from a study of blood T cells in healthy people across ages. Study as a whole: The template switching approach captured approximately one barcoded beta molecule for every two T cells. General study results and limits: In long-lived donors, naive CD4+ cell counts and diversity exceeded those of aged donors. What prevented conclusive comparison of naive and antigen-experienced cells was that PBMCs were unsorted.

In germline, CDR1 is SNHLY, CDR2 FYNNEI. V shed 2 bases and J shed 3 bases, with 8 bases lying between them. This CDR3 is built from 14 residues. With regard to this clonotype: What it binds is not known.

With a J-beta primer mix and a sample-barcoded 5' primer, a second PCR ran 7 to 11 cycles. Unique molecular identifiers of 12 random nucleotides labeled each cDNA. TCRdb reprocessed the 5' RACE reads via MiXCR and lists one record per CDR3 protein. The data show some 1.6 million distinct CDR3 sequences, roughly 30% seen once. Sequencing used blood. This TCR came from a woman under 40 in good health. The V call is TRBV2, the J call TRBJ1-3; D is ambiguous. CDR3 sequence (DNA): TGTGCCAGCAGTGAAAACTCCCGTGGAAACACCATATATTTT. Its protein is CASSENSRGNTIYF.